One and the same sample provided the 25 T cell receptor beta chains below, sequenced in a study of T cells after yellow fever vaccination. TCRdb ran MiXCR on the 5' RACE reads and lists one entry per CDR3 protein. The sample lists fewer than 450,000 distinct CDR3 sequences; 3% to 4.5% were seen once. The sequenced sample was PBMCs, obtained 5 days after the yellow fever booster vaccination. Every receptor here comes from a man aged 18 to 35 who received the YFV17D yellow fever vaccine.

This clonotype was counted at least ten times. The J gene is TRBJ2-5, the V gene TRBV28; D gene ambiguous. The germline gives CDR1 MDHEN, CDR2 SYDVKM. The CDR3 contains 13 residues. Trimming shortened V by 3 bases and J by 5 bases, and 10 bases separated the two germline ends. The CDR3 DNA reads as TGTGCCAGCAGTTTTCGGCCAGACGAGACCCAGTACTTC. Its protein is CASSFRPDETQYF.

This clonotype came up many times. This rearrangement joins TRBV6-5 to TRBJ1-2; no firm D call. Germline-derived CDR1 and CDR2 are MNHEY and SVGAGI. There are 13 residues in the CDR3. V was cut by 0 bases and J by 4 bases, with 6 bases left in between. CDR3 residues: CASSYSRSYGYTF. The CDR3 coding sequence is TGTGCCAGCAGTTACTCGCGAAGCTATGGCTACACCTTC.

This chain joins TRBV12-3 or TRBV12-4 and TRBJ2-2; TRBD2 agrees at 9 bases. The CDR3 extends over 20 amino acids. The ends lost 7 bases at V and 1 base at J; junction bases unmatched: 19. CDR3 sequence: CASILPRDRSGGLNTGELFF. The CDR3, as DNA: TGTGCCAGCATACTCCCCCGGGACCGTAGCGGGGGCCTGAACACCGGGGAGCTGTTTTTT.

This clonotype has more than one count but fewer than ten. The V and J genes are TRBV2 and TRBJ2-6, with no clear D. The length of the CDR3 is 16 residues. Germline V gives CDR1 SNHLY, CDR2 FYNNEI. V shed 1 base and J shed 0 bases, with 7 bases lying between them. The CDR3 sequence is CASSEGWVSGANVLTF. The CDR3 region has the DNA TGTGCCAGCAGTGAAGGTTGGGTCTCTGGGGCCAACGTCCTGACTTTC. The variable domain in full, with the rest retrieved from reference TRBV2 and TRBJ2-6, is EPEVTQTPSHQVTQMGQEVILRCVPISNHLYFYWYRQILGQKVEFLVSFYNNEISEKSEIFDDQFSVERPDGSNFTLKIRSTKLEDSAMYFCASSEGWVSGANVLTFGAGSRLTVL.

This clonotype occurred a few times. This chain joins TRBV24-1 and TRBJ2-5; unclear D gene. V was shortened by 5 bases and J by 2 bases, with 11 bases between the two germline ends. There are 14 residues in the CDR3. The germline gives CDR1 KGHDR, CDR2 SFDVKD. As DNA, the CDR3 is TGTGCCACCAGTGCCGCCCAGATGCAAGAGACCCAGTACTTC. Protein product: CATSAAQMQETQYF.

This clonotype was picked up many times. This sequence joins TRBV5-1 and TRBJ2-1, with 8 positions matching TRBD2. V trimming: 0 bases; J trimming: 0 bases; junction bases outside the gene matches: 2. The CDR3 covers 16 residues. Looked up from germline, CDR1 is SGHRS and CDR2 is YFSETQ. Here the CDR3 reads CASSLGGTSSYNEQFF. The CDR3 region has the DNA TGCGCCAGCAGCTTGGGAGGGACTAGCTCCTACAATGAGCAGTTCTTC.

This clonotype has just a few counts. The chain joins TRBV7-8 to TRBJ1-5; no clear D gene. CDR3 length: 14 residues. The germline V gene encodes CDR1 SGHVS and CDR2 FQNEAQ. Trimming removed 5 bases from V and 2 bases from J, with 10 bases in between. CDR3 residues: CASSNLGGNQPQHF. CDR3 bases: TGTGCCAGCAGCAACCTTGGGGGCAATCAGCCCCAGCATTTT. Full variable domain (remainder filled in from reference TRBV7-8 and TRBJ1-5): GAGVSQSPRYKVAKRGQDVALRCDPISGHVSLFWYQQALGQGPEFLTYFQNEAQLDKSGLPSDRFFAERPEGSVSTLKIQRTQQEDSAVYLCASSNLGGNQPQHFGDGTRLSIL.

In its sample, this clonotype was seen a few times. The gene calls are TRBV5-5 and TRBJ2-7, with 8 bases aligning to TRBD2. The V gene's germline CDR1 is SGHKS and CDR2 YYEKEE (reference sequence). The CDR3 sequence is 14 residues long. Trimming cost V 2 bases and J 3 bases; bases outside gene matches: 4. CDR3 DNA: TGTGCCAGCAGCTTAGCGGGGGCGAGCTACGAGCAGTACGTC. Amino acid sequence: CASSLAGASYEQYV.

The table lists this clonotype with many counts. The chain has TRBV12-3 or TRBV12-4 and TRBJ2-2; unclear D gene. Trimming cost V 6 bases and J 1 base, with 12 bases left between them. This CDR3 comprises 15 residues. The CDR3 DNA reads TGTGCCAGCAGGTCCTTGCGAAGGAACACCGGGGAGCTGTTTTTT. Translated, it gives CASRSLRRNTGELFF.

This clonotype has only a few counts. This chain connects TRBV19 to TRBJ2-7; D could derive from TRBD1 or TRBD2 (6 bases each). The length of the CDR3 is 15 residues. CDR1 is LNHDA, CDR2 SQIVND, per germline (reference sequence). Between the trimmed V and J ends, which lost 1 base and 2 bases, there was a span of 12 bases. CDR3 sequence (DNA): TGTGCCAGTAGTATAGCGAGGGGGGCAACCTACGAGCAGTACTTC. Residues: CASSIARGATYEQYF.

V and J are TRBV28 and TRBJ1-4; TRBD1 is a possible D gene (5 bases). The CDR3 length is 13 residues. Trimming removed 5 bases from V and 1 base from J, with 5 bases in between. Looked up from germline, CDR1 is MDHEN and CDR2 is SYDVKM. The CDR3 here is CASSGGTNEKLFF. The CDR3 coding sequence is TGTGCCAGCAGTGGGGGAACTAATGAAAAACTGTTTTTT.

A few counts support this clonotype. V and J are TRBV12-3 or TRBV12-4 and TRBJ2-7; 15 bases are shared with TRBD2. The CDR3 is 15 amino acids. Trimming cost V 6 bases and J 3 bases; bases outside gene matches: 3. The CDR3 sequence is CASSQGLAGGYEQYF. Here the CDR3 DNA reads TGTGCCAGCAGCCAGGGACTAGCGGGGGGCTACGAGCAGTACTTC.

The chain carries TRBV6-5 and TRBJ2-1; D is uncertain. CDR1 and CDR2 (germline): MNHEY, SVGAGI. V gave up 5 bases and J gave up 0 bases, with 17 bases separating them. The CDR3 length is 17 residues. For the CDR3, the DNA is TGTGCCAGCAGTCGCCCCCCAACGGATAGCTCCTACAATGAGCAGTTCTTC. Translated, it gives CASSRPPTDSSYNEQFF.

This clonotype was counted between two and nine times. This chain connects TRBV20-1 to TRBJ1-5; no firm D call. The germline gives CDR1 DFQATT, CDR2 SNEGSKA (reference sequence). Trimming cost V 6 bases and J 2 bases, with 17 bases left between them. The CDR3 runs 15 residues. The chain's CDR3 is CSALPRRWGNQPQHF. DNA for the CDR3: TGCAGTGCCCTCCCCCGCAGGTGGGGCAATCAGCCCCAGCATTTT.

This clonotype was seen only a few times. This chain links TRBV4-1 with TRBJ2-4; TRBD2 is a possible D gene (6 bases). Germline V gene data show CDR1 as MGHRA and CDR2 as YSYEKL. This CDR3 is built from 16 residues. Trimming removed 2 bases from V and 0 bases from J, with 11 bases in between. CDR3 loop: CASSQQPGLAKNIQYF. CDR3 DNA sequence: TGCGCCAGCAGCCAACAACCGGGACTAGCCAAAAACATTCAGTACTTC.

This clonotype was seen repeatedly, ten times or more. V gene TRBV3-1 combines with J gene TRBJ1-3, with D tentatively TRBD1 (6 bases). The germline CDR1 and CDR2 sequences are LGHDT and YNNKEL (reference sequence). Trimming took off 6 bases at V and 4 bases at J, with 16 bases between the two ends. The CDR3 totals 15 residues. The CDR3 DNA is TGTGCCAGCAGTGCATACAGGGACGGCGGAAACACCATATATTTT. Translated: CASSAYRDGGNTIYF.

This clonotype appeared a few times. The rearrangement links TRBV2 to TRBJ2-6, with no clear D. The length of the CDR3 is 14 residues. Trimming took 8 bases from V and 0 from J, leaving 8 bases between them. Per the germline V gene, CDR1 is SNHLY and CDR2 is FYNNEI. CDR3 residues: CASRRSSGANVLTF. DNA of the CDR3: TGTGCCAGCCGACGGAGCTCTGGGGCCAACGTCCTGACTTTC.

This clonotype was seen ten or more times. The CDR3 coding sequence is TGTGCCAGCAGTTTCCTCCGCGGGGGGGCAGCCGATACGCAGTATTTT. Its translation is CASSFLRGGAADTQYF. This rearrangement joins TRBV12-3 or TRBV12-4 to TRBJ2-3, with 9 bases matching TRBD2. The CDR3 is 16 amino acids. V lost 3 bases to trimming and J lost 6 bases; unmatched junction nucleotides: 10.

This chain uses TRBV20-1 with TRBJ2-7; 7 bases match TRBD1. The ends lost 6 bases at V and 7 bases at J; junction bases unmatched: 12. Germline lookup yields CDR1 DFQATT and CDR2 SNEGSKA (reference sequence). This CDR3 spans 13 amino acids. This chain's CDR3 is CSASRDRVGEQYF. CDR3 nucleotide sequence: TGCAGTGCCTCGAGAGACAGGGTCGGAGAGCAGTACTTC.

The chain uses TRBV6-5 and TRBJ1-2, with D maybe TRBD1 (5 bases). The CDR3 spans 17 residues. V lost 0 bases and J lost 7, with 21 bases in between. Germline V gene sequence: CDR1 MNHEY, CDR2 SVGAGI. The CDR3 region is CASSYSMSSGAISGYTF. CDR3 nucleotide sequence: TGTGCCAGCAGTTACTCGATGTCGAGCGGGGCTATATCTGGCTACACCTTC.

The CDR3, as DNA: TGTGCCATCGCGGACAGCTCCTACGAGCAGTGCGTC. Amino acids: CAIADSSYEQCV. This chain links TRBV10-3 with TRBJ2-7; possible D gene TRBD1, 6 bases. This CDR3 has 12 amino acids. The V gene's germline CDR1 is ENHRY and CDR2 SYGVKD.

This clonotype was picked up many times. The rearrangement links TRBV20-1 to TRBJ1-4; 8 bases line up with TRBD1. CDR1 is DFQATT, CDR2 SNEGSKA, per germline (reference sequence). The ends lost 5 bases at V and 6 bases at J; junction bases unmatched: 8. The CDR3 is made up of 14 amino acids. The CDR3 region has the DNA TGCAGTGCTGCCCCCCCGGACAGGGATGAAAAACTGTTTTTT. It encodes CSAAPPDRDEKLFF.

This clonotype occurred many times. This rearrangement joins TRBV9 to TRBJ2-1; maybe TRBD2 (6 bases). Trimming took 4 bases from V and 0 from J, leaving 14 bases between them. The CDR3 consists of 16 residues. In germline, CDR1 is SGDLS, CDR2 YYNGEE. CDR3 nucleotides: TGTGCCAGCAGCCGGGAGCCGCAGAGCTCCTACAATGAGCAGTTCTTC. This encodes CASSREPQSSYNEQFF. Combining the CDR3 with reference TRBV9 and TRBJ2-1 gives the whole variable domain DSGVTQTPKHLITATGQRVTLRCSPRSGDLSVYWYQQSLDQGLQFLIQYYNGEERAKGNILERFSAQQFPDLHSELNLSSLELGDSALYFCASSREPQSSYNEQFFGPGTRLTVL.

This clonotype was detected ten times or more. The chain joins TRBV29-1 to TRBJ2-3, with D possibly matching TRBD1 (5 bases). Germline V gene data show CDR1 as SQVTM and CDR2 as ANQGSEA. V was pared by 2 bases and J by 3 bases, with 15 bases between. The CDR3 is 15 residues long. Here the CDR3 reads CSVEFRGAVTDTQYF. CDR3 sequence (DNA): TGCAGCGTTGAATTTCGTGGGGCGGTGACAGATACGCAGTATTTT.

This clonotype came up a few times. The J gene is TRBJ1-1, the V gene TRBV7-8, with TRBD1 as a possible D gene (5 bases). Germline CDR1 is SGHVS and CDR2 is FQNEAQ. The CDR3 has 16 residues. V lost 4 bases, J lost 1 base, and 16 bases lay in between. The CDR3 reads CASSSLLSDRNTEAFF. The CDR3 nucleotides read TGTGCCAGCAGCTCCCTACTAAGCGACAGGAACACTGAAGCTTTCTTT.